This T cell receptor (beta chain) was sequenced during a study of human T cells and chemical hapten exposure. The wider study: Patients, a majority of them female, were diagnosed with alopecia areata, totalis or universalis.

TCRdb reprocessed the RACE reads via MiXCR and lists one record per CDR3 protein. The table shows a few hundred thousand distinct CDR3 sequences, with nearly 5% occurring only once. This clonotype was counted at least ten times. Time point specified: patch test 1, 2 weeks after DPC sensitization. Treatment given: therapeutic diphenylcyclopropenone sensitization with weekly scalp DPC. The sequencing here drew on whole blood, taken in connection with sensitization to the hapten diphenylcyclopropenone (DPC). The TCR was taken from a woman aged 45-65 years with alopecia areata. Some clones in this sample may be carry-over from other donors' samples.

The CDR3 sequence: CASSQGSTNVLTF. The CDR3 DNA is TGTGCCAGCAGTCAGGGGTCGACCAACGTCCTGACTTTC. This sequence joins TRBV6-1 and TRBJ2-6, with D maybe TRBD1 (6 bases). V lost 5 bases to trimming and J lost 8 bases, with 10 bases between them. Germline assignment: CDR1 MNHNS and CDR2 SASEGT. The CDR3 loop spans 13 amino acids.